Below, 16 T cell receptor beta chains from the same sample are listed, as sequenced in a study of naive and memory T cell subsets. Study-wide findings and caveats: Possibly reflecting memory cells re-expressing CD45RA, a few larger clonotypes occurred in naive repertoires, especially CD8.

For these TCRs, the target antigens are not known. An equimolar mix of two oligonucleotides served as the beta constant-region primer for TRBC1 and TRBC2. The ligated cDNA underwent four PCR rounds using SP2 and nested alpha and beta constant-region primers. Each CDR3 protein gets one entry after TCRdb re-called the UMI-ligation and nested PCR reads with MiXCR. The sample consists of approximately 100,000 distinct CDR3 sequences, roughly 15% of them appearing once. Sequences were obtained from naive CD8+ T cells from blood. These receptors all stem from a human donor in good health.

A few counts support this clonotype. The V call is TRBV5-1, the J call TRBJ2-7; 9 bases line up with TRBD1. The J segment lost 5 bases and the V segment lost 4 bases, leaving 16 bases of the junction unmatched. Germline lookup yields CDR1 SGHRS and CDR2 YFSETQ. The CDR3 contains 17 residues. The CDR3 sequence is CASSQDRGLVSVNEQYF. DNA for the CDR3: TGCGCCAGCAGCCAGGACAGGGGTCTCGTTTCTGTTAACGAGCAGTACTTC.

This clonotype came up many times. V gene TRBV6-1 combines with J gene TRBJ1-1; tentatively, D is TRBD1 (5 bases). This CDR3 is built from 15 residues. Trimming left V 2 bases short and J 4 bases short, with 14 bases between. The germline V gene encodes CDR1 MNHNS and CDR2 SASEGT. The CDR3 reads CASSEYQGRSTEAFF. Here the CDR3 DNA reads TGTGCCAGCAGTGAATATCAGGGAAGGTCCACTGAAGCTTTCTTT.

This clonotype was seen at least ten times. The chain links TRBV29-1 to TRBJ2-7, with D uncertain. The CDR3 is made up of 11 amino acids. The germline V and J ends were trimmed by 5 bases and 3 bases, with 8 bases remaining between them. The germline gives CDR1 SQVTM, CDR2 ANQGSEA. Here the CDR3 DNA reads TGCAGCGTTTTGGGATACTACGAGCAGTACTTC. This sequence encodes CSVLGYYEQYF.

This chain joins TRBV11-2 and TRBJ2-5; 12 nucleotides agree with TRBD2. The J segment lost 0 bases and the V segment lost 6 bases, leaving 2 bases of the junction unmatched. The CDR3 runs to 15 residues. From germline, CDR1 is SGHAT and CDR2 FQNNGV. The CDR3 DNA follows: TGTGCCAGCAGGACTAGCGGGAGATACCAAGAGACCCAGTACTTC. Its translation: CASRTSGRYQETQYF.

The sample holds many counts of this clonotype. The chain is built from TRBV15 and TRBJ1-6; the D is unclear. The ends were cut back, 1 base at V and 9 bases at J, with 10 bases in the middle. Germline V gene sequence: CDR1 LNHNV, CDR2 YYDKDF (reference sequence). The CDR3 sequence is 14 residues long. The CDR3 sequence is CATSRGGGGSPLHF. The CDR3 bases are TGTGCCACCAGCAGAGGGGGTGGAGGTTCACCCCTCCACTTT.

The chain employs TRBV5-1 and TRBJ1-1, with D possibly matching TRBD1 (6 bases). Trimming left V 3 bases short and J 3 bases short, with 9 bases between. The CDR3 consists of 13 residues. CDR1 and CDR2 (germline): SGHRS, YFSETQ. DNA of the CDR3: TGCGCCAGCAGCTGGGGGGCAGACACTGAAGCTTTCTTT. Translating it yields CASSWGADTEAFF.

The genes are TRBV7-8 and TRBJ2-6; possible D gene TRBD2, 5 bases. The CDR3 is made up of 17 amino acids. Trimming pared 2 bases from V and 0 bases from J, leaving 11 bases between. CDR1 is SGHVS, CDR2 FQNEAQ, per germline. CDR3 nucleotide sequence: TGTGCCAGCAGCTTATGGTACGGGGACTCTGGGGCCAACGTCCTGACTTTC. It specifies CASSLWYGDSGANVLTF.

This clonotype appeared a few times. The chain joins TRBV28 to TRBJ2-1; 8 bases match TRBD1. The CDR3 has 13 amino acids. The ends lost 7 bases at V and 8 bases at J; junction bases unmatched: 7. Germline V lookup: CDR1 MDHEN, CDR2 SYDVKM. CDR3: CASTGQGADEQFF. The CDR3, as DNA: TGTGCCAGCACAGGGCAGGGGGCCGATGAGCAGTTCTTC.

The chain carries TRBV2 and TRBJ2-3; D might be TRBD2 (5 bases). The germline gives CDR1 SNHLY, CDR2 FYNNEI. The V and J ends lost 3 bases and 0 bases respectively, with 10 bases between them. The CDR3 sequence is 15 residues long. DNA for the CDR3: TGTGCCAGCAGTGACCCGCGGGCCAGCACAGATACGCAGTATTTT. This translates into CASSDPRASTDTQYF.

This clonotype was seen once. The chain couples TRBV5-4 to TRBJ2-5; TRBD1 might be the D (6 bases). This CDR3 is built from 16 residues. V was cut by 4 bases and J by 11 bases, with 27 bases left in between. Germline assignment: CDR1 SGHNT and CDR2 YYREEE (reference sequence). CDR3 nucleotides: TGTGCCAGCAGCCTCCTTATGTCAGGGGAAAAGAATTCTCAGTACTTC. This encodes CASSLLMSGEKNSQYF.

The CDR3 reads CSAIYRGVVDTQYF. CDR3 nucleotide sequence: TGCAGTGCTATCTACCGGGGAGTTGTAGATACGCAGTATTTT. This chain joins TRBV20-1 and TRBJ2-3; D may be TRBD2 (5 bases). Germline assignment: CDR1 DFQATT and CDR2 SNEGSKA (reference sequence). V dropped 4 bases and J dropped 5 bases, with 16 bases sitting between them. CDR3 length: 14 amino acids.

The chain joins TRBV12-3 or TRBV12-4 to TRBJ1-5, with unresolved D. Trimming removed 4 bases from V and 7 bases from J, with 14 bases in between. This CDR3 has 14 residues. CDR3 coding DNA: TGTGCCAGCAGTTCCGACATACTGGGACAGCCCCAGCATTTT. Residues: CASSSDILGQPQHF.

This clonotype has a handful of counts. The chain employs TRBV5-1 and TRBJ2-1, with D perhaps TRBD1 (5 bases). This CDR3 contains 11 residues. V lost 7 bases and J 5 bases, leaving 7 bases between the germline ends. From germline, CDR1 is SGHRS and CDR2 YFSETQ. The CDR3 DNA reads as TGCGCCAGCGAAGGGGACAATGAGCAGTTCTTC. It specifies CASEGDNEQFF.

This clonotype was seen a few times. The rearrangement links TRBV6-6 to TRBJ1-2; D unclear. The CDR3 consists of 13 residues. Trimming pared 7 bases from V and 4 bases from J, leaving 13 bases between. In germline, CDR1 is MNHNY, CDR2 SVGAGI (reference sequence). CDR3 in amino acids: CASISSRVYGYTF. The CDR3 DNA reads TGTGCCAGCATCTCGTCTCGTGTCTATGGCTACACCTTC.

This clonotype appeared a few times. V gene TRBV7-9 combines with J gene TRBJ2-3; D unresolved. The CDR3 extends over 12 amino acids. Trimming left V 7 bases short and J 1 base short, with 6 bases between. Germline CDR1 SEHNR, CDR2 FQNEAQ (reference sequence). As DNA, the CDR3 is TGTGCCAGCACATTGGGCACAGATACGCAGTATTTT. Amino acid sequence: CASTLGTDTQYF.

This clonotype was detected a few times. The V gene is TRBV27, the J gene TRBJ2-3, with 10 positions matching TRBD2. Germline lookup yields CDR1 MNHEY and CDR2 SMNVEV (reference sequence). The CDR3 is 16 amino acids. V shed 2 bases and J 2 bases; nucleotides not matched to a gene: 4. The CDR3 loop reads CASSLLAGALTDTQYF. DNA for the CDR3: TGTGCCAGCAGTTTACTAGCGGGGGCCCTCACAGATACGCAGTATTTT.